This T cell receptor beta chain was sequenced in a study of T cells in Graves' hyperthyroidism and ophthalmopathy. Study-wide points: In blood, most of the thyroid clonotypes expanded above 0.001 were also present.

V dropped 1 base and J dropped 9 bases, with 10 bases sitting between them. CDR1 SGHTA and CDR2 FQGNSA come from the germline V gene. The CDR3 contains 14 residues. Amplified regions were TCR beta CDR3 sequences from RNA transcripts. A set of HTBI primers served as the primers for a first-round RT-PCR of the TCR CDR3. MiXCR, run by TCRdb on the multiplex PCR reads, gives a single entry per CDR3 protein. The table includes 500,000 to 600,000 distinct CDR3 sequences, 46% detected once. A note on this clonotype: The antigen is undetermined.

Input material: peripheral blood or thyroid tissue (not recorded which). The TCR comes from an adult woman with Graves' disease, either hyperthyroidism or ophthalmopathy (not recorded which). The chain is built from TRBV7-2 and TRBJ1-6; D uncertain. CDR3 sequence (DNA): TGTGCCAGCAGCTTAGGCCGGGTTGTTTCACCCCTCCACTTT. This gives the protein CASSLGRVVSPLHF. Based on the CDR3 plus reference TRBV7-2 and TRBJ1-6, the full variable domain is GAGVSQSPSNKVTEKGKDVELRCDPISGHTALYWYRQSLGQGLEFLIYFQGNSAPDKSGLPSDRFSAERTGGSVSTLTIQRTQQEDSAVYLCASSLGRVVSPLHFGNGTRLTVT.